The 5 T cell receptor beta chains below come from one sample, sequenced in a study of blood T cells in healthy people across ages. Together with a sample-barcoded 5' primer, a J-beta primer mix was included in a second PCR lasting about 7 to 12 cycles. Each CDR3 protein gets one entry after TCRdb re-called the 5' RACE reads with MiXCR. The sample consists of 650,000 to 1,000,000 distinct CDR3 sequences, 46% of them appearing once. The sequencing sample was made of blood. These receptors all stem from a man older than 75 in good health.

In regard to this clonotype: A much larger clone lies a single base off, so this may be a read error. DNA for the CDR3: TGTACCAGCAGGGACCCACGAGGACTAGCGGGTGGGAATGAGCAGTTCTTC. Translating it yields CTSRDPRGLAGGNEQFF. This rearrangement joins TRBV2 to TRBJ2-1; TRBD2 matches at 11 bases. Per the germline V gene, CDR1 is SNHLY and CDR2 is FYNNEI. The CDR3 has 17 amino acids.

This clonotype was seen a few times. The rearrangement joins TRBV20-1 to TRBJ2-7; the D is unclear. Germline V lookup: CDR1 DFQATT, CDR2 SNEGSKA (reference sequence). This CDR3 contains 11 residues. V was trimmed by 0 bases and J by 5 bases, leaving 5 bases between them. CDR3 loop: CSARDIHEQYF. The CDR3 DNA reads as TGCAGTGCTAGAGATATCCACGAGCAGTACTTC.

The chain is built from TRBV20-1 and TRBJ2-7; TRBD2 matches at 8 bases. Trimming at V came to 2 bases and at J to 6 bases, leaving 15 bases not matched to a gene. The CDR3 spans 16 residues. CDR1 and CDR2 (germline): DFQATT, SNEGSKA (reference sequence). The CDR3 here is CSARLQAGLVGSEQYF. CDR3 bases: TGCAGTGCTAGACTCCAGGCGGGACTAGTGGGCTCCGAGCAGTACTTC.

J is TRBJ2-5 and V is TRBV20-1, with 14 bases identical to TRBD2. The CDR3 is made up of 14 amino acids. V dropped 5 bases and J dropped 11; count of bases not matched to a gene: 10. In germline, CDR1 is DFQATT, CDR2 SNEGSKA (reference sequence). CDR3 DNA: TGCAGTGCTGCCCCGGGACTAGCGGGGGATGAGCAGTACTTC. Protein product: CSAAPGLAGDEQYF.

CDR3 sequence: CASSYTGGRAYYGYTF. In DNA, the CDR3 is TGTGCCAGCAGTTACACGGGGGGACGGGCGTATTACGGCTACACCTTC. The chain uses TRBV6-5 and TRBJ1-2; D may be TRBD1 (5 bases). Per the germline V gene, CDR1 is MNHEY and CDR2 is SVGAGI. CDR3 length: 16 amino acids. Deletions cut 2 bases from V and 8 bases from J, with 21 bases between.